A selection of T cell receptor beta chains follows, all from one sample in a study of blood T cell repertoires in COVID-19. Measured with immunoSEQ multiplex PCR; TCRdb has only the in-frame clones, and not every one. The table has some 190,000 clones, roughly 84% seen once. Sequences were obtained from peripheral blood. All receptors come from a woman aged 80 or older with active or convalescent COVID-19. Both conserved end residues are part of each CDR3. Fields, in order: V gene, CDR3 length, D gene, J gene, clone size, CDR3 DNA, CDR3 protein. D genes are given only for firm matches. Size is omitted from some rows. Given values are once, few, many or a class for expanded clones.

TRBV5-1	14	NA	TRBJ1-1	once	TGCGCCAGCAGCTTGGGGTCGGCGGACACTGAAGCTTTCTTT	CASSLGSADTEAFF
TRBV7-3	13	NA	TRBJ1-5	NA	TGTGCCAGCAGCTCCACCGCGGGGCAGCCCCAGCATTTT	CASSSTAGQPQHF
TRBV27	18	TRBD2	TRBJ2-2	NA	TGTGCCAGCAGTTTATTGGGACTAGCGGGAGCCCCCACCGGGGAGCTGTTTTTT	CASSLLGLAGAPTGELFF
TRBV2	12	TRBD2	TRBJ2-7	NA	TGTGCCAGTGTTTTTTGGGGGGGCGAGCAGTACTTC	CASVFWGGEQYF
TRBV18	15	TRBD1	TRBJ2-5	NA	TGTGCCAGCTCACCTCAACAGGGGGACCAAGAGACCCAGTACTTC	CASSPQQGDQETQYF
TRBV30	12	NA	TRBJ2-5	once	TGTGCCTGGAGTGTACTGCAAGAGACCCAGTACTTC	CAWSVLQETQYF
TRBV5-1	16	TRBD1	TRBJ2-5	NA	TGCGCCAGCAGCTTGGCCCCGACAGGGGGCGAGGAGACCCAGTACTTC	CASSLAPTGGEETQYF
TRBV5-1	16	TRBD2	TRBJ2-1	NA	TGCGCCAGCAGCTCGACCCTAGCGGGAGGAATCAATGAGCAGTTCTTC	CASSSTLAGGINEQFF
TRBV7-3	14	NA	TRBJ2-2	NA	TGTGCCAGCGCGCTGGACTTAAACACCGGGGAGCTGTTTTTT	CASALDLNTGELFF
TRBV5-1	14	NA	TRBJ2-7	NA	TGCGCCAGCAGCTTGGGTGGCAGCTCCTACGAGCAGTACTTC	CASSLGGSSYEQYF
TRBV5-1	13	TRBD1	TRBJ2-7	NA	TGCGCCAGCAGCGGGACAGTCTCCTACGAGCAGTACTTC	CASSGTVSYEQYF
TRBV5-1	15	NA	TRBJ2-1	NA	TGCGCCAGCAGCTTTAGCGGATCCTCCTACAATGAGCAGTTCTTC	CASSFSGSSYNEQFF
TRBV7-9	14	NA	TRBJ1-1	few	TGTGCCAGCAACCCCTCAGGGAAGGACACTGAAGCTTTCTTT	CASNPSGKDTEAFF
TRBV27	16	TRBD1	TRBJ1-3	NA	TGTGCCAGCCGACGATCCGGGGACAGTGCTGGAAACACCATATATTTT	CASRRSGDSAGNTIYF
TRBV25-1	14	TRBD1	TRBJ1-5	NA	TGTGCCAGCAGTGAGACAGGGTTGAGGCAGCCCCAGCATTTT	CASSETGLRQPQHF
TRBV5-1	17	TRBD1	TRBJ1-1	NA	TGCGCCAGCAGCAAAACCGGGACAGGGGGAGCTGACACTGAAGCTTTCTTT	CASSKTGTGGADTEAFF
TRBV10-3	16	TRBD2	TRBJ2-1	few	TGTGCCATCAGTGAGTCTCTTACCAGCGGGATCAATGAGCAGTTCTTC	CAISESLTSGINEQFF
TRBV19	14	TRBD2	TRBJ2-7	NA	TGTGCCAGTAGGACGGGACTAGCTATTTACGAGCAGTACTTC	CASRTGLAIYEQYF
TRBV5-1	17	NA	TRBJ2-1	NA	TGCGCCAGCAGCTTGGCCGGCGGTCGCAGCTCCTACAATGAGCAGTTCTTC	CASSLAGGRSSYNEQFF
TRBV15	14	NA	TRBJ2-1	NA	TGTGCCACCAGCACTCGCGGCTCCTACAATGAGCAGTTCTTC	CATSTRGSYNEQFF
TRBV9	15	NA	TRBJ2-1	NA	TGTGCCAGCAGCGTAGTGGCGGGACCCTACAATGAGCAGTTCTTC	CASSVVAGPYNEQFF
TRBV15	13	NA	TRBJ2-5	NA	TGTGCCACCAGCAGAGGCGGGCGGTTTCCCCAGTACTTC	CATSRGGRFPQYF
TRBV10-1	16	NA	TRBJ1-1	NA	TGCGCCAGGCTGGGACACCACGGAATGGTGGGAACTGAAGCTTTCTTT	CARLGHHGMVGTEAFF
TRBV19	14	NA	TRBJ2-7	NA	TGTGCCAGTACCTCGTCAGGAGGATCCTACGAGCAGTACTTC	CASTSSGGSYEQYF
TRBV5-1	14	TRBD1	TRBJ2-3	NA	TGCGCCAGCAGCTTCTGGACAGGGAGAGATACGCAGTATTTT	CASSFWTGRDTQYF
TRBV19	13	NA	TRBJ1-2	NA	TGTGCCAGTAGCTCCTTGGGACATGGGGGCTACACCTTC	CASSSLGHGGYTF
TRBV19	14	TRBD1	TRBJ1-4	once	TGTGCCAGTAGTATAAAAGGGGGCGATGAAAAACTGTTTTTT	CASSIKGGDEKLFF
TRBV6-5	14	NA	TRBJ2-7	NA	TGTGCCAGCAGCGCTCCGACAGGTTCCTACGAGCAGTACTTC	CASSAPTGSYEQYF
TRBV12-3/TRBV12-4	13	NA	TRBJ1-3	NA	TGTGCCAGCAGGAACCAGGGAGGAAACACCATATATTTT	CASRNQGGNTIYF
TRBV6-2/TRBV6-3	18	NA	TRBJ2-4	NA	TGTGCCAGCAGTTACTCGAGCGGGTCGGGTAAAGCCAAAAACATTCAGTACTTC	CASSYSSGSGKAKNIQYF
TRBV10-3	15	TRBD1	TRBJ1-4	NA	TGTGCCACTTCCCTAGACCGGGACAGGCCGGAAAAACTGTTTTTT	CATSLDRDRPEKLFF
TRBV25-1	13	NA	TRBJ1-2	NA	TGTGCCAGCAGTGTCACAGCTAACTATGGCTACACCTTC	CASSVTANYGYTF
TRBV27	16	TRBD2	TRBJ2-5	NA	TGTGCCAGCAGTTTAAGTTCCGGGACTAGCAGAGAGACCCAGTACTTC	CASSLSSGTSRETQYF
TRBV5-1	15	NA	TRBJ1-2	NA	TGCGCCAGCAGCTTGGCCGGGAACCTTGATCTGGGCTACACCTTC	CASSLAGNLDLGYTF
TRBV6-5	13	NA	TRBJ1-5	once	TGTGCCAGCACGCATGGCAGCAATCAGCCCCAGCATTTT	CASTHGSNQPQHF
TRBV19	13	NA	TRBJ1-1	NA	TGTGCCAGCCTGGGGAGGGTCAACACTGAAGCTTTCTTT	CASLGRVNTEAFF
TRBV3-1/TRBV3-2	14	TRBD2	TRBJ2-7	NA	TGTGCCAGCAGCGAAGGGACTAGCGGCTACGAGCAGTACTTC	CASSEGTSGYEQYF
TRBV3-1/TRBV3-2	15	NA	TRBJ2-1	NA	TGTGCCAGCAGCCCCGAACGGGGCTCCTACAATGAGCAGTTCTTC	CASSPERGSYNEQFF
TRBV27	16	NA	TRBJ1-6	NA	TGTGCCAGCTCCAGGGGACGTGGCTCCTATAATTCACCCCTCCACTTT	CASSRGRGSYNSPLHF
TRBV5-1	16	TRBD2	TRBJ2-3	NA	TGCGCCAGCAGCTTGGGCCTAGCGGAGAGCACAGATACGCAGTATTTT	CASSLGLAESTDTQYF
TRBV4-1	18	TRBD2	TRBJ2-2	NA	TGCGCCAGCAGCCAAGATGGAGGTAGCGGGAGTCATACCGGGGAGCTGTTTTTT	CASSQDGGSGSHTGELFF
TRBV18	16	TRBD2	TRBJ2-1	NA	TGTGCCAGCTCACCAGCTGGGACTAGCGGGAGACATGAGCAGTTCTTC	CASSPAGTSGRHEQFF
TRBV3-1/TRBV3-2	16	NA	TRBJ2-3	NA	TGTGCCAGCAGCCCAGGGCGCCGGGCTCTGCAAGATACGCAGTATTTT	CASSPGRRALQDTQYF
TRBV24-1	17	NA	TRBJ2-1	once	TGTGCCACCAGTCCTCGTTTTGGGCAGGGATCCTACAATGAGCAGTTCTTC	CATSPRFGQGSYNEQFF
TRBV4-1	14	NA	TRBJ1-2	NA	TGCGCCAGCAGCCAAGTGGGGGGTCGCTATGGCTACACCTTC	CASSQVGGRYGYTF
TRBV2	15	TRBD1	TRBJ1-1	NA	TGTGCCAGCAGTGACACCACGGACAGGGCCCATGAGGCTTTCTTT	CASSDTTDRAHEAFF
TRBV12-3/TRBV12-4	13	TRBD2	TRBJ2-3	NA	TGTGCGGTTGGAACTAGCGGGAGTGATACGCAGTATTTT	CAVGTSGSDTQYF
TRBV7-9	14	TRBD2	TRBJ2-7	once	TGTGCCAGCAGCCCTGGACTAGCGGTTGCCGAGCAGTACTTC	CASSPGLAVAEQYF